This T cell receptor beta chain was observed in a study of beta chain features in type 1 diabetes. About the study: The study found patients and healthy donors alike in age, gender and cell yields. General study points: All four CD4+ subsets of Type 1 diabetes patients contained TCRB CDR3s that were moderately but significantly shorter. Type 1 diabetes patients had VDJ junctions that carried fewer insertions and more deletions.

Expressed TCRB transcripts were sequenced because the entire RNA isolate underwent reverse transcription. Clones were sequenced by immunoSEQ multiplex PCR, and TCRdb holds only the in-frame ones, with some missing. The data show 130,000 to 150,000 clones, more than 9% seen once. There was one heparinised blood draw per donor, averaging around 120 mL. On this clone itself: The antigen remains unidentified.

The CDR3 spans 16 residues. The V gene lost 3 bases and the J gene lost 5 bases, with 19 bases spanning the gap. Germline loops: CDR1 SEHNR, CDR2 FQNEAQ (reference sequence). The receptor was derived from a man younger than 35 in good health. The gene calls are TRBV7-9 and TRBJ1-2; D uncertain. The material sequenced was naive CD4+ T cells from blood. This CDR3 is CASSFSTSRRFYGYTF. In DNA form, the CDR3 reads TGTGCCAGCAGCTTTAGTACGTCTAGGAGGTTTTATGGCTACACCTTC.